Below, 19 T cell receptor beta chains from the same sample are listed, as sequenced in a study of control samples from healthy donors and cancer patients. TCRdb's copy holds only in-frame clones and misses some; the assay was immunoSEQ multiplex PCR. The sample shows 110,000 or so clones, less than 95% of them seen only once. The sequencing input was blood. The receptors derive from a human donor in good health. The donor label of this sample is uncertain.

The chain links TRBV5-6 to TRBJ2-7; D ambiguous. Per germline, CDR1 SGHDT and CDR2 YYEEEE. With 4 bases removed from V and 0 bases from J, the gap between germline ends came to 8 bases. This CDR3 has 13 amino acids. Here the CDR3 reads CASSPYSSYEQYF. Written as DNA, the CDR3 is TGTGCCAGCAGCCCCTACAGCTCCTACGAGCAGTACTTC.

CDR3 in amino acids: CATSDSVNEQFF. The CDR3 DNA is TGTGCCACCAGTGATTCCGTGAATGAGCAGTTCTTC. The rearrangement uses TRBV24-1 and TRBJ2-1; D not resolved. The germline V and J ends were trimmed by 2 bases and 7 bases, with 5 bases remaining between them. The CDR3 runs 12 residues. Germline V gives CDR1 KGHDR, CDR2 SFDVKD.

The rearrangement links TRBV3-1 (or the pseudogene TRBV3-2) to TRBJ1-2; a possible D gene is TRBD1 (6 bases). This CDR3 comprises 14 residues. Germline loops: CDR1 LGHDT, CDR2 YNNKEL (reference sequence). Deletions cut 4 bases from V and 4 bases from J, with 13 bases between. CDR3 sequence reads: CASSRGPSGYGYTF. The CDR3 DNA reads TGTGCCAGCAGCCGGGGGCCAAGCGGCTATGGCTACACCTTC.

As DNA, the CDR3 is TGCAGTGCTGGAGGGGACACTGAAGCTTTCTTT. It yields the protein CSAGGDTEAFF. The chain couples TRBV20-1 to TRBJ1-1, with a possible D match to TRBD1 (5 bases). V gave up 5 bases and J gave up 3 bases, with 7 bases separating them. The germline V gene has CDR1 DFQATT and CDR2 SNEGSKA (reference sequence). The CDR3 is 11 residues long.

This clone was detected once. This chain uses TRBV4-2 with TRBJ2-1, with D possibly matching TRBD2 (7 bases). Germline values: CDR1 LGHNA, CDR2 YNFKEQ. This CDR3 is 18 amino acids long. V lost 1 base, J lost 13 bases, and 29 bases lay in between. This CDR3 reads CASSQVSIGSGGPLLQFF. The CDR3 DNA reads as TGTGCCAGCAGCCAAGTCTCCATTGGATCGGGGGGCCCACTTCTTCAGTTCTTC.

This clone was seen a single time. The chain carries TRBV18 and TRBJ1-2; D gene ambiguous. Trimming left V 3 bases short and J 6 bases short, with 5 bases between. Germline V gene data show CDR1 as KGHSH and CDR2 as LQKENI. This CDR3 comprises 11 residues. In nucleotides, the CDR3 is TGTGCCAGCTCACCTGACGATGGCTACACCTTC. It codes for CASSPDDGYTF.

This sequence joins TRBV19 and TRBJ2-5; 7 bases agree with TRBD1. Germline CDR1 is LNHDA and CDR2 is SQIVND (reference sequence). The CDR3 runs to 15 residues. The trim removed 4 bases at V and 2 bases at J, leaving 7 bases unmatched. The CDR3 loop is CASSTTQGPQETQYF. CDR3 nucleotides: TGTGCCAGTAGTACTACACAGGGGCCGCAAGAGACCCAGTACTTC. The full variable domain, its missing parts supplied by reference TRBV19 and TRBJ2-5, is DGGITQSPKYLFRKEGQNVTLSCEQNLNHDAMYWYRQDPGQGLRLIYYSQIVNDFQKGDIAEGYSVSREKKESFPLTVTSAQKNPTAFYLCASSTTQGPQETQYFGPGTRLLVL.

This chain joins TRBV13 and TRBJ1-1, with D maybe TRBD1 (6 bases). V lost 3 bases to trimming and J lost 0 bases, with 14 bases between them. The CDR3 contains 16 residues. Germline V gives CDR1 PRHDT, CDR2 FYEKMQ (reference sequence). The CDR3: CASSLARGSLNTEAFF. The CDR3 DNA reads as TGTGCCAGCAGCTTGGCCAGGGGCAGTTTGAACACTGAAGCTTTCTTT.

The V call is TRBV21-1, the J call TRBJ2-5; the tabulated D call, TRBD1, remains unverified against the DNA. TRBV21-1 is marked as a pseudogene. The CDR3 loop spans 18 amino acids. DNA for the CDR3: TGTGCCAGCAGCAAAGAGATCATTCAGGGGGCTTTGACGGAGACCCAGTACTTC. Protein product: CASSKEIIQGALTETQYF.

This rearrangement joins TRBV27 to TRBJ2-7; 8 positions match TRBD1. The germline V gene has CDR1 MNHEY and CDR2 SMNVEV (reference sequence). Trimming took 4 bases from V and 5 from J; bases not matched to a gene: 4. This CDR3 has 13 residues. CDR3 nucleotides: TGTGCCAGCAGTTGGACAGGGCACCACGAGCAGTACTTC. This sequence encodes CASSWTGHHEQYF.

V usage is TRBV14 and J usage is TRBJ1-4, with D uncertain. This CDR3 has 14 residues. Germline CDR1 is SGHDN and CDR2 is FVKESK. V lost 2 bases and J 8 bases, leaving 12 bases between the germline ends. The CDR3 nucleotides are TGTGCCAGCAGCCAAAGTCCCGGCGGCGAAAAACTGTTTTTT. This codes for CASSQSPGGEKLFF. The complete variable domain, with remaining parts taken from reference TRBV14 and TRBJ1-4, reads EAGVTQFPSHSVIEKGQTVTLRCDPISGHDNLYWYRRVMGKEIKFLLHFVKESKQDESGMPNNRFLAERTGGTYSTLKVQPAELEDSGVYFCASSQSPGGEKLFFGSGTQLSVL.

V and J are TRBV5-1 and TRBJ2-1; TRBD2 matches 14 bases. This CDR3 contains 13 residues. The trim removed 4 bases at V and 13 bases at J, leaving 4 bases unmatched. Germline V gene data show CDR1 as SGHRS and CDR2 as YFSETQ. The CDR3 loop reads CASSPGLAGGQFF. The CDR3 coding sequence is TGCGCCAGCAGCCCTGGACTAGCGGGGGGCCAGTTCTTC.

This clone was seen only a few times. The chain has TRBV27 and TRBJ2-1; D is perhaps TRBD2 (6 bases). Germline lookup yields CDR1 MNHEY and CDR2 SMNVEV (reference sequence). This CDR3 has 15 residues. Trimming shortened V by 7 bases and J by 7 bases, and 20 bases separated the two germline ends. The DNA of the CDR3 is TGTGCCAGCACCCTCATGGGGGGTTTTTTAAATGAGCAGTTCTTC. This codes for CASTLMGGFLNEQFF.

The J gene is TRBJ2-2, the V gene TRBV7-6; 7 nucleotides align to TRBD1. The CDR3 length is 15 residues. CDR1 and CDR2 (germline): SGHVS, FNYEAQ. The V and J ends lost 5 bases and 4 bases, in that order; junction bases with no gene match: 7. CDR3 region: CASSRSGDSTGELFF. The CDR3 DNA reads TGTGCCAGCAGCAGATCCGGGGACAGCACCGGGGAGCTGTTTTTT.

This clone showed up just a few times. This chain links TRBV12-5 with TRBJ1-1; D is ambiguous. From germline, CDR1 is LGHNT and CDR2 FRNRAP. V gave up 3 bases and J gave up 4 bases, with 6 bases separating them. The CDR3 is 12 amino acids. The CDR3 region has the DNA TGTGCTAGTGGTTTCAGTCTCACTGAAGCTTTCTTT. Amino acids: CASGFSLTEAFF.

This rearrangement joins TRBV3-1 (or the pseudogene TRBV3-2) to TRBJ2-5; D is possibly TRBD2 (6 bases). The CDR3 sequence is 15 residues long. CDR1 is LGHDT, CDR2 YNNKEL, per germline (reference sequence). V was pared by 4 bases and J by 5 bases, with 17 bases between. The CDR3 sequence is CASSPRTGRGETQYF. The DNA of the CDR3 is TGTGCCAGCAGCCCTCGGACGGGACGGGGGGAGACCCAGTACTTC.

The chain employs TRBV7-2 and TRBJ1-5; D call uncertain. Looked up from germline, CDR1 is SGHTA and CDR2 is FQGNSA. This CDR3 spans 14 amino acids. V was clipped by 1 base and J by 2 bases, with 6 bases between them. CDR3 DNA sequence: TGTGCCAGCAGCTTAGATGTCGGCAATCAGCCCCAGCATTTT. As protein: CASSLDVGNQPQHF.

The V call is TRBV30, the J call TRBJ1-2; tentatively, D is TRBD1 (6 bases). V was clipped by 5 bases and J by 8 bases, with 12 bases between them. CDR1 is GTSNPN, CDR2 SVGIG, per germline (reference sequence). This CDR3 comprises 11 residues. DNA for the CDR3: TGTGCCTGGGCAGGGGCCCAAGGCTACACCTTC. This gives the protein CAWAGAQGYTF.

CDR3 region: CATSWSGSTGELFF. CDR3 nucleotide sequence: TGTGCCACCAGTTGGTCAGGGTCCACCGGGGAGCTGTTTTTT. This chain joins TRBV24-1 and TRBJ2-2, with D possibly being TRBD1 (5 bases). V lost 6 bases, J lost 4 bases, and 11 bases lay in between. Per germline, CDR1 KGHDR and CDR2 SFDVKD. The CDR3 totals 14 residues.